This T cell receptor beta chain was observed in a study of identical twins. Study-level points and caveats: Analyses based on zero insertions could be partly confounded by invariant MAIT and iNKT cells. While abundant cord blood beta clonotypes carried fewer insertions, memory repertoires showed no such pattern.

V lost 6 bases and J lost 1; bases outside the gene matches: 15. Per germline, CDR1 MDHEN and CDR2 SYDVKM. The CDR3 runs to 18 residues. TCRdb re-analysed the 5' RACE reads in MiXCR, keeping a single row per CDR3 protein. The profile shows a few hundred thousand distinct CDR3 sequences, roughly 9.5% of them singletons. This clonotype was counted a few times. What it recognizes is unknown. The sample was also reused in another study, on yellow fever vaccine responses in identical twins.

The TCR comes from a woman aged 18-29 years in good health. What was sequenced was PBMCs. The V and J genes are TRBV28 and TRBJ2-7; 10 bases are a match to TRBD1. This CDR3 is CASSPPKFRDRGSYEQYF. DNA of the CDR3: TGTGCCAGCAGCCCCCCGAAATTCCGGGACAGGGGATCCTACGAGCAGTACTTC. Full variable domain (rest looked up from reference TRBV28 and TRBJ2-7): DVKVTQSSRYLVKRTGEKVFLECVQDMDHENMFWYRQDPGLGLRLIYFSYDVKMKEKGDIPEGYSVSREKKERFSLILESASTNQTSMYLCASSPPKFRDRGSYEQYFGPGTRLTVT.